The clone carrying this T cell receptor beta chain has more than one count but fewer than ten. Antigen: not known. There are 14 residues in the CDR3. V shed 5 bases, J shed 2 bases, and the junction held 6 bases outside the gene matches. Germline V gene data show CDR1 as SQVTM and CDR2 as ANQGSEA. This record comes from a study of blood T cells in healthy people across ages. Across the study: Capture by template switching was about one barcoded beta molecule per two T cells.

Notes on the study in general: Older individuals had lower TCR beta diversity per million T cells (the decline was roughly linear). Compared with aged donors, long-lived donors showed fewer expanded clones, suggesting selection.

It was with a sample-barcoded 5' primer and a J-beta primer mix that a second PCR of roughly 7 to 12 cycles was run. Each cDNA molecule carried a tag from a template-switch adaptor that contained 12 random nucleotides. TCRdb ran MiXCR on the 5' RACE reads and lists one entry per CDR3 protein. The sample lists 1.5 million to 2 million distinct CDR3 sequences, under 30% occurring once. The origin of this receptor is a woman aged 25 to 39 in good health. Sequencing was performed on blood. The genes are TRBV29-1 and TRBJ2-1; 7 bases fit TRBD2. This CDR3 reads CSVIGRGTYNEQFF. CDR3 DNA: TGCAGCGTTATCGGGCGGGGGACCTACAATGAGCAGTTCTTC.